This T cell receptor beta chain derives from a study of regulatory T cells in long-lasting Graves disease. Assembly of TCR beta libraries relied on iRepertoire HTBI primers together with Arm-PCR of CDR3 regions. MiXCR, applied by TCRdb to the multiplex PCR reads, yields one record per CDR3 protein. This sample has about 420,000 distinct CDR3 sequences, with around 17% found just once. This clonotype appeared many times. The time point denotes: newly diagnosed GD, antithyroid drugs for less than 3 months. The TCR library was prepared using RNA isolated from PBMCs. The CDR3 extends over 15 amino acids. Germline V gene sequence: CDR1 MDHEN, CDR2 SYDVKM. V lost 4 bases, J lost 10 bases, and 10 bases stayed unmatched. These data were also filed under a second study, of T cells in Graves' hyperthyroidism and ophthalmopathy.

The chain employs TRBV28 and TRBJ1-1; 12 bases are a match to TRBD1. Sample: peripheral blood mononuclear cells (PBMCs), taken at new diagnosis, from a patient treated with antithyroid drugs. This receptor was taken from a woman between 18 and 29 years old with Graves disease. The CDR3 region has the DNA TGTGCCAGCAGTTCCAATCCGGGACAGGGGGCTGGAGCTTTCTTT. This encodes CASSSNPGQGAGAFF.